The present T cell receptor beta chain was sequenced within a study of a mutant IDH1 vaccine in newly diagnosed glioma (dated by TCRdb to the early 2020s). With regard to the full study: Vaccination was initiated 4-6 weeks after radiotherapy alone, or concurrently with temozolomide cycles in the chemotherapy-containing groups. Of the roughly 34 treated patients, about 60% were male and approximately 40% were female, and the mean age was approximately 40 years. Before enrollment, most patients had been given radiochemotherapy with temozolomide as standard therapy, while the rest had received either radiotherapy alone or temozolomide alone. The week-35 safety follow-up was designated visit V12, and the week-47 end of study was designated visit V13. Peripheral blood samples were drawn at six visits, namely V03 (baseline), V05, V07, V10, V12 and V13. Longitudinal TCRB deep sequencing was done for 25 treated patients, wherever samples were available for exploratory analyses.

The CDR3 covers 14 residues, taking in both the cysteine and the phenylalanine. CDR3 DNA only is kept here, 42 bases in frame from base 1. From a lookup of the germline V gene, CDR1 and CDR2 are SGHRS and YFSETQ. Trimming at the junction amounts to 4 bases on V and 8 bases on J, and the germline ends lie 18 bases apart. Broad study findings and their caveats: According to the authors, sample limitations meant that analyses of patient blood samples could not be reproduced. Immune responses induced by the vaccine were seen in about 93% of patients across multiple MHC alleles. No apparent relationship was observed between pseudoprogression and alterations in the top peripheral T cell clonotypes detected by TCRB sequencing. Selection of PBMC samples for TCRB deep sequencing was based on availability.

In its sample, this clone was seen a few times. The clone's antigen remains unknown. There are no base qualities to consult, and no much larger clone falls within one base. The protocol used for the library was the immunoSEQ multiplex PCR assay. The hsTCRB Kit was used according to the manufacturer's protocol to amplify rearranged TCR beta chain sequences. Sequencing of TCRB libraries was carried out on an Illumina MiSeq. On the study's bioinformatics: Demultiplexing, trimming and gene mapping were performed with the kit vendor's proprietary platform. TCRdb mirrors the immuneACCESS table, restricted to in-frame sequences. Some clones are absent from its copies; in checked studies, under half trace to an unresolved V gene, and the reason for the others is unknown. The V and J calls and clone size come from that table; D and trimming were worked out from the DNA. This sample comprises over 60,000 clones, 80% to 90% of them detected only once. The ten largest clones capture 5% to 6.5% of the sample.

What this sample's time point label stands for: week 35, safety follow-up. Each vaccine dose was 300 ug of a 20-mer mutant IDH1 peptide in Montanide, given subcutaneously with topical imiquimod. Patients were given eight vaccinations, in weeks 1, 3, 5, 7, 11, 15, 19 and 23, which matched visits V03 through V10. All donors had newly diagnosed IDH1-mutant astrocytomas of WHO grade 3 or 4 that showed loss of nuclear ATRX. The samples were drawn from NOA16, a multicentre, single-arm, open-label phase I trial in Germany that tested a mutant IDH1 peptide vaccine in humans for the first time. The DNeasy Blood and Tissue Kit was used to extract genomic DNA from EDTA blood for TCRB sequencing.

This TCR was sampled from a man in his forties with glioma. The rearrangement combines TRBV5-1 with TRBJ1-2, and TRBD1 may be the D gene, going by 6 matching bases. The specimen was PBMCs, collected from a glioma patient whose treatment included an IDH1 peptide vaccine. The DNA sequence reads TGCGCCAGCAGCCTGGCCGGGACAATAGTAGGCTACACCTTC. The resulting protein is CASSLAGTIVGYTF.